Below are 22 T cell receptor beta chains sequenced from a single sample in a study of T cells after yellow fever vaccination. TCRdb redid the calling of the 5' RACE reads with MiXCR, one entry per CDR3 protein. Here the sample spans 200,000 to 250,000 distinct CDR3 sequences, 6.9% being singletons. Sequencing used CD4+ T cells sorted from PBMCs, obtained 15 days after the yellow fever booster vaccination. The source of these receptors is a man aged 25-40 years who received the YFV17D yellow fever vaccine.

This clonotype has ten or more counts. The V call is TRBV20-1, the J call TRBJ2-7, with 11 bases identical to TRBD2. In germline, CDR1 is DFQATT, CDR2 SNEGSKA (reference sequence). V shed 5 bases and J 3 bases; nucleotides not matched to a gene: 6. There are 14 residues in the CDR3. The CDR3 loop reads CSADIGLAGYEQYF. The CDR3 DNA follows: TGCAGTGCTGACATCGGACTAGCGGGCTACGAGCAGTACTTC.

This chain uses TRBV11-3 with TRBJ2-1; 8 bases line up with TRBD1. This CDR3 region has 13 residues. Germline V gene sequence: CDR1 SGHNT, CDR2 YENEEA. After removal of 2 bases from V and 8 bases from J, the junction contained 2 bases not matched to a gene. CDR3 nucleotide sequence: TGTGCCAGCAGCTTACCAGGGGGCTATGAGCAGTTCTTC. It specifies CASSLPGGYEQFF.

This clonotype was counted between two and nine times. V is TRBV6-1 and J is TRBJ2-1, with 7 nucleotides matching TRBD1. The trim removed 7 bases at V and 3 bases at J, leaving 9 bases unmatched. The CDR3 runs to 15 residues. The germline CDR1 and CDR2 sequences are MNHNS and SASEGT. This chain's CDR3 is CASTIDAGGYNEQFF. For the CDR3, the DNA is TGTGCCAGCACCATCGACGCAGGGGGCTACAATGAGCAGTTCTTC.

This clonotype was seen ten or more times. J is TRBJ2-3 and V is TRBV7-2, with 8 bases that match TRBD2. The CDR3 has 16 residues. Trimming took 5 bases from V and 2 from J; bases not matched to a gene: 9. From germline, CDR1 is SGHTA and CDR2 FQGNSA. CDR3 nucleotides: TGTGCCAGCAGCGTCACTAGCGGTTCAGCCACAGATACGCAGTATTTT. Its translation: CASSVTSGSATDTQYF.

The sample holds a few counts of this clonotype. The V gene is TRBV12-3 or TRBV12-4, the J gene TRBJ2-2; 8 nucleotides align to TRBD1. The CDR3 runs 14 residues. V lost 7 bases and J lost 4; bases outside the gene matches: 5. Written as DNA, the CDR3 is TGTGCCAGCAAACCAGGGGGCGGCACCGGGGAGCTGTTTTTT. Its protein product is CASKPGGGTGELFF.

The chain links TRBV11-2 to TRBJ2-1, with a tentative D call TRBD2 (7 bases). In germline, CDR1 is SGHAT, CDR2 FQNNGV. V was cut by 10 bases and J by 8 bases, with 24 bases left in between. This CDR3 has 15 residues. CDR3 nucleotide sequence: TGTGCCACCAAGCTCCGGGGGGCTGATTCGGATGAGCAGTTCTTC. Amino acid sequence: CATKLRGADSDEQFF.

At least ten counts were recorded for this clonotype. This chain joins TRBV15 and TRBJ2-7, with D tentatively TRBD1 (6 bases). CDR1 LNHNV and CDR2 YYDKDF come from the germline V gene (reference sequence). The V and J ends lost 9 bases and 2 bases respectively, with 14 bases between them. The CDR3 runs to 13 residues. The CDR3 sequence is CATTNDRTYEQYF. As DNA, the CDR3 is TGTGCCACTACCAATGACAGGACCTACGAGCAGTACTTC.

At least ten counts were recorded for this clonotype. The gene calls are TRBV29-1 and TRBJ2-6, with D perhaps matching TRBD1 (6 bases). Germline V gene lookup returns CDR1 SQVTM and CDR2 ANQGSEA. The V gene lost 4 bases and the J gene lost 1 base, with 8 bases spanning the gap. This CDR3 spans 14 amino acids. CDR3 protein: CSVGQASGANVLTF. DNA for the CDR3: TGCAGCGTTGGACAGGCATCTGGGGCCAACGTCCTGACTTTC.

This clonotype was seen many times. The CDR3, as DNA: TGTGCCAGCAGTTGGGCAGCGATGGGGCCCCAGCATTTT. It yields the protein CASSWAAMGPQHF. The rearrangement links TRBV6-2 or TRBV6-3 to TRBJ1-5; the D is unclear. The V end lost 4 bases, the J end lost 9 bases, and 13 bases lay between the germline ends. Germline CDR1 reads MNHEY; CDR2 reads SVGEGT. This CDR3 comprises 13 residues.

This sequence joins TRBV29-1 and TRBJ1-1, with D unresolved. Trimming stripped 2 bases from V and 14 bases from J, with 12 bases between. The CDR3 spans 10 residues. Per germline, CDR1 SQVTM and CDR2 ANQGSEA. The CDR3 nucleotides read TGCAGCGTTGAACAGCCACCCATCTTCTTT. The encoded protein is CSVEQPPIFF.

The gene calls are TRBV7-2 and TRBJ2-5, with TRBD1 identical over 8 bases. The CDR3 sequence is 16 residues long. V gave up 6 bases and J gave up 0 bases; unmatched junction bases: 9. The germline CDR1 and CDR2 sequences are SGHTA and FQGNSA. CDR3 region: CASRLGTGTNQETQYF. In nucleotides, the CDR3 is TGTGCCAGCAGATTGGGGACAGGAACCAACCAAGAGACCCAGTACTTC.

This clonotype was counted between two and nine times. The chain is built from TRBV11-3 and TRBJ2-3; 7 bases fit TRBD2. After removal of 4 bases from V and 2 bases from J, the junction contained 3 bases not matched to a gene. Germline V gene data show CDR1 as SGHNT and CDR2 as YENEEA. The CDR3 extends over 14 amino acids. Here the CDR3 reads CASSSSGDTDTQYF. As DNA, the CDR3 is TGTGCCAGCAGCTCCAGCGGGGACACAGATACGCAGTATTTT.

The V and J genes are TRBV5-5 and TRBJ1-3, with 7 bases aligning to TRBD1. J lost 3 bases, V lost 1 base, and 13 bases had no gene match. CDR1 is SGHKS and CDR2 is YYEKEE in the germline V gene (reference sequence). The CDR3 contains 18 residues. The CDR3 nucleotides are TGTGCCAGCAGCTTGAAACTAACCGGGACAGCTCATGGAAACACCATATATTTT. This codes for CASSLKLTGTAHGNTIYF. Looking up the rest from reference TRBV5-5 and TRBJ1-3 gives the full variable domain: DAGVTQSPTHLIKTRGQQVTLRCSPISGHKSVSWYQQVLGQGPQFIFQYYEKEERGRGNFPDRFSARQFPNYSSELNVNALLLGDSALYLCASSLKLTGTAHGNTIYFGEGSWLTVV.

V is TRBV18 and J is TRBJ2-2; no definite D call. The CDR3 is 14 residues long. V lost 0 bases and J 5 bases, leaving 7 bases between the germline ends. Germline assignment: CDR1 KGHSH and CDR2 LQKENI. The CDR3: CASSPPSGTGELFF. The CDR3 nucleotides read TGTGCCAGCTCACCACCGTCCGGGACCGGGGAGCTGTTTTTT.

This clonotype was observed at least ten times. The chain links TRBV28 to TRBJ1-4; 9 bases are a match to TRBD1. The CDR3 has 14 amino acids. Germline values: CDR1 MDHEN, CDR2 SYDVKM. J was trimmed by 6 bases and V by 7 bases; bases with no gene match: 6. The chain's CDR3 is CASTPGQGYEKLFF. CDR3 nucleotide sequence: TGTGCCAGCACTCCGGGACAGGGATATGAAAAACTGTTTTTT.

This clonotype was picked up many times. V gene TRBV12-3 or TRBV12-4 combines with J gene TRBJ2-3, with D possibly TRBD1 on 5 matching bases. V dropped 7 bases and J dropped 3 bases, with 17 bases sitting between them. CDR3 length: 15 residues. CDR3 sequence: CASTATPGHTDTQYF. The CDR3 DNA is TGTGCCAGCACCGCCACCCCAGGGCATACAGATACGCAGTATTTT.

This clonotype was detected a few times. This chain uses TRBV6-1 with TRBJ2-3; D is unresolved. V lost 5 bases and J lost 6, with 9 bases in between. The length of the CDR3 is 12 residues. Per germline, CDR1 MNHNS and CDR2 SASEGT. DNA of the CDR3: TGTGCCAGCAGTAGTAACTCGGATACGCAGTATTTT. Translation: CASSSNSDTQYF.

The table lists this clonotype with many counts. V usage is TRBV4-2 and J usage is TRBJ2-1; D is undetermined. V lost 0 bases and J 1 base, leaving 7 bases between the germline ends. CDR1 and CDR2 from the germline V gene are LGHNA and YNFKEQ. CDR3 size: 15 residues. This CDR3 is CASSQDGQSYNEQFF. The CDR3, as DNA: TGTGCCAGCAGCCAAGATGGGCAATCCTACAATGAGCAGTTCTTC.

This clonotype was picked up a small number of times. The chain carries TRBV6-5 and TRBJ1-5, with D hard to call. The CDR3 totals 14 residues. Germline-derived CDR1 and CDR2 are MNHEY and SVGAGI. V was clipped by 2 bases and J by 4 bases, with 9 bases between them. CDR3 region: CASSYVPGNQPQHF. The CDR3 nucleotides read TGTGCCAGCAGTTACGTCCCGGGAAATCAGCCCCAGCATTTT.

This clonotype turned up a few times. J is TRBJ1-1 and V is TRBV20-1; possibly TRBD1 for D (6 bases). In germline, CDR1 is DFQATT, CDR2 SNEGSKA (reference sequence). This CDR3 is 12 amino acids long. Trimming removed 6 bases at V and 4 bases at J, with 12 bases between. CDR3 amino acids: CSAGRGATEAFF. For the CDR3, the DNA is TGCAGTGCAGGTCGGGGGGCCACTGAAGCTTTCTTT.

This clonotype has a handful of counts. The CDR3: CSVGAGTLSEQYF. CDR3 nucleotides: TGCAGCGTTGGTGCGGGAACATTGAGCGAGCAGTACTTC. V usage is TRBV29-1 and J usage is TRBJ2-7; D is perhaps TRBD2 (6 bases). There are 13 residues in the CDR3. V gave up 4 bases and J gave up 6 bases, with 16 bases separating them. Germline CDR1 and CDR2: SQVTM and ANQGSEA.

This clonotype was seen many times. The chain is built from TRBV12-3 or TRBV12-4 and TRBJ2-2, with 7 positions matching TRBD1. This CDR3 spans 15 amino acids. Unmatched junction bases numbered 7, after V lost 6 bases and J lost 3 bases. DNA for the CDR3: TGTGCCAGCAGACTAACAGGGGCCGACACCGGGGAGCTGTTTTTT. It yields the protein CASRLTGADTGELFF.